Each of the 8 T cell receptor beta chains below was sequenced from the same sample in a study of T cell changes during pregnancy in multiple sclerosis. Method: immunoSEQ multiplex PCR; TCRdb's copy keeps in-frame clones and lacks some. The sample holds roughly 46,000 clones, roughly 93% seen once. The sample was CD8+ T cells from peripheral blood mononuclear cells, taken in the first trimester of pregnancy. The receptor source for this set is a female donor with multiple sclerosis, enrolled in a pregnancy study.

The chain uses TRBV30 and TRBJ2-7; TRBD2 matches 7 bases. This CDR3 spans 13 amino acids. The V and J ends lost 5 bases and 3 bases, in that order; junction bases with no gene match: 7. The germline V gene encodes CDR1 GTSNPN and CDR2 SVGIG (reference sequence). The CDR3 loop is CAWAKAGSYEQYF. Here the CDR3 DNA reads TGTGCCTGGGCTAAAGCGGGGAGCTACGAGCAGTACTTC.

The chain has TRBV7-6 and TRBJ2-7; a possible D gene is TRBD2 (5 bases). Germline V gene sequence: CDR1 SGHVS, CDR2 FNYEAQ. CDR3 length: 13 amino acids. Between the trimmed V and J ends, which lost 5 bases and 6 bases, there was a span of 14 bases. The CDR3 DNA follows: TGTGCCAGCAGCGCTGGACGAGGGAGCGAGCAGTACTTC. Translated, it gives CASSAGRGSEQYF.

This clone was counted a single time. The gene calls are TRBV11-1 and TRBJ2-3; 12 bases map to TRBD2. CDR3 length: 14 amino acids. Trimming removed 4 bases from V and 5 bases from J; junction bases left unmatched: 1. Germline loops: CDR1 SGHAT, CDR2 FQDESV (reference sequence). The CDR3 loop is CASSSGLAGDTQYF. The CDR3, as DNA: TGTGCCAGCAGCTCGGGACTAGCGGGAGATACGCAGTATTTT.

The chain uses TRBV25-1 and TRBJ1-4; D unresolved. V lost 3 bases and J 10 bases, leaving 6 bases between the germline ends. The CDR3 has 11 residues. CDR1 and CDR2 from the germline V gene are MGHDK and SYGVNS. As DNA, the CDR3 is TGTGCCAGCAGTGATGGCCTAAAACTGTTTTTT. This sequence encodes CASSDGLKLFF.

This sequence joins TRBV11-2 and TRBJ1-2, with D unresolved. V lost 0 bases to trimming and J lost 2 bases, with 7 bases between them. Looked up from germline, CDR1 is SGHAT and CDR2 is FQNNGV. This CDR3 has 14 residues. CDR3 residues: CASSLERWNYGYTF. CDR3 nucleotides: TGTGCCAGCAGCTTAGAGAGGTGGAACTATGGCTACACCTTC.

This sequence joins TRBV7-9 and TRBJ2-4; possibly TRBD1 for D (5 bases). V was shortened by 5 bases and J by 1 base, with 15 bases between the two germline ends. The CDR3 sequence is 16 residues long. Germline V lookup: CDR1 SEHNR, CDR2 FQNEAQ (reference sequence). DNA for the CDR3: TGTGCCAGCAGCCCCGCAAGGGGATGGGCCAAAAACATTCAGTACTTC. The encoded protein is CASSPARGWAKNIQYF. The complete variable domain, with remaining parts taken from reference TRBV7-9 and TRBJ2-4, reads DTGVSQNPRHKITKRGQNVTFRCDPISEHNRLYWYRQTLGQGPEFLTYFQNEAQLEKSRLLSDRFSAERPKGSFSTLEIQRTEQGDSAMYLCASSPARGWAKNIQYFGAGTRLSVL.

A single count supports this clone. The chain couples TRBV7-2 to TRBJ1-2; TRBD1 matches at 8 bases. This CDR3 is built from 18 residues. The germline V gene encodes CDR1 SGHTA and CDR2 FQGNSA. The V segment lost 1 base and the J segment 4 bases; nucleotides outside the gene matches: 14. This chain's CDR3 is CASSLDKGTGAFPYGYTF. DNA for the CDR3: TGTGCCAGCAGCTTAGATAAAGGGACAGGCGCATTCCCCTATGGCTACACCTTC.

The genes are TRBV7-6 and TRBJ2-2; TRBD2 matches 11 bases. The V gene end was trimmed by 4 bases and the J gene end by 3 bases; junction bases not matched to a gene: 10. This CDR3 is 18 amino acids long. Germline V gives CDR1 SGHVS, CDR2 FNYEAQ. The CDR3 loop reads CASSSRLAGGHDTGELFF. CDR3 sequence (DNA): TGTGCCAGCAGCTCGAGGCTAGCGGGAGGCCATGACACCGGGGAGCTGTTTTTT.